This T cell receptor (beta chain) was recovered during a study of control samples from healthy donors and cancer patients. The data were produced by immunoSEQ multiplex PCR, yet TCRdb's version contains in-frame clones alone and is incomplete. The top ten hold 1.2% to 1.5% of the sample, which has over 150,000 clones, approximately 94% seen once. Germline V gives CDR1 LNHDA, CDR2 SQIVND (reference sequence). The CDR3 consists of 12 residues. V lost 1 base to trimming and J lost 5 bases, with 5 bases between them. This chain uses TRBV19 with TRBJ1-2; D is undetermined. The TCR sequence derives from a woman between 18 and 30 years old in good health. The sample taken for sequencing was blood. The CDR3 is CASSIAAYGYTF. The CDR3 nucleotides are TGTGCCAGTAGTATAGCCGCATATGGCTACACCTTC.